One T cell receptor (beta chain) is described in this entry. The data are from a study of blood T cell repertoires in COVID-19. At the level of the study: Samples came from the United States, Italy and Spain, spanning acute and convalescent COVID-19. PBMCs, B-cell-depleted T cells, or T cells were the source of the cDNA or gDNA that made up the material.

The length of the CDR3 is 15 residues. V dropped 0 bases and J dropped 8 bases, with 13 bases sitting between them. Germline V gives CDR1 KGHSH, CDR2 LQKENI. Per the study methods: Cell counts per sample came from amplifying reference gene primers. The data were produced by immunoSEQ multiplex PCR, yet TCRdb's version contains in-frame clones alone and is incomplete. The D gene and trimming were derived from the DNA, and the V and J assignments and clone size from that table. The sample holds about 67,000 clones; around 87% are singletons and the top ten take roughly 8%. The chain combines TRBV18 with TRBJ1-4; D is perhaps TRBD1 (5 bases). Sequencing used peripheral blood. The clonotype originates from a man aged 45-65 years with active COVID-19. The CDR3 here is CASSPPGRVGEKLFF. CDR3 sequence (DNA): TGTGCCAGCTCACCACCGGGCAGGGTAGGCGAAAAACTGTTTTTT.